This T cell receptor (beta chain) comes out of a study of cytomegalovirus exposure and HLA in healthy donors. TCRdb's copy holds only in-frame clones and misses some; the assay was immunoSEQ multiplex PCR. The table lists around 190,000 clones, roughly 77% of them singletons. Trimming took 10 bases from V and 3 from J, leaving 10 bases between them. The CDR3 is 12 residues long. The germline V gene encodes CDR1 SNHLY and CDR2 FYNNEI. The receptor's source is a woman aged 25 to 45 in good health and CMV-seronegative. V usage is TRBV2 and J usage is TRBJ2-1, with a weak D call TRBD2 (5 bases). The sequencing input was PBMCs. The CDR3 protein is CANGKDYNEQFF. CDR3 bases: TGTGCCAACGGGAAAGACTACAATGAGCAGTTCTTC.